This TCR beta chain was sequenced in a study of blood T cell repertoires in COVID-19. The method was immunoSEQ multiplex PCR; TCRdb's version includes in-frame clones alone and lacks a portion of them. This sample has 65,000 to 70,000 clones; around 86% occur once, and the top ten carry about 3.2%. Trimming removed 3 bases from V and 0 bases from J, with 6 bases in between. CDR3 length: 13 residues. Germline loops: CDR1 MNHNS, CDR2 SASEGT. The sample consisted of peripheral blood. The chain recombines TRBV6-1 with TRBJ2-7; TRBD1 might be the D (5 bases). The TCR sequence derives from an elderly man with acute or convalescent COVID-19. In DNA, the CDR3 is TGTGCCAGCAGTGAGACAGACTCCTACGAGCAGTACTTC. Translation gives CASSETDSYEQYF.